Presented here are 32 T cell receptor beta chains from one specimen sequenced in a study of blood T cell repertoires in COVID-19. The assay was immunoSEQ multiplex PCR, and TCRdb's table has in-frame clones only and misses some. The sample lists 200,000 to 300,000 clones, 84% seen once, with 1.5% to 1.9% in the top ten. The sequenced material came from peripheral blood. These receptors were taken from a woman aged 35 to 49 who had recovered from COVID-19.

This chain uses TRBV29-1 with TRBJ2-1, with TRBD2 matching 8 bases. The trim removed 8 bases at V and 1 base at J, leaving 7 bases unmatched. The CDR3 sequence is 14 residues long. The germline gives CDR1 SQVTM, CDR2 ANQGSEA. CDR3 residues: CSFEIAGSYNEQFF. As DNA, the CDR3 is TGCAGCTTCGAGATAGCGGGGTCCTACAATGAGCAGTTCTTC.

CDR3 in DNA: TGTGCCAGCAGTGATTCCTGGACAGGTGATCTCTCTGGAAACACCATATATTTT. Amino acid sequence: CASSDSWTGDLSGNTIYF. This chain uses TRBV6-1 with TRBJ1-3, with 7 bases matching TRBD1. The CDR3 spans 18 residues. Trimming at V came to 3 bases and at J to 0 bases, leaving 11 bases not matched to a gene. Germline CDR1 is MNHNS and CDR2 is SASEGT.

V usage is TRBV6-2 or TRBV6-3 and J usage is TRBJ1-1, with a tentative D call TRBD1 (5 bases). Trimming left V 6 bases short and J 0 bases short, with 23 bases between. This CDR3 is built from 18 residues. Germline V lookup: CDR1 MNHEY, CDR2 SVGEGT. The CDR3 sequence: CASSPFLRGLLLNTEAFF. The CDR3 DNA sequence: TGTGCCAGCAGCCCTTTTTTAAGGGGTCTCTTGTTGAACACTGAAGCTTTCTTT.

The chain recombines TRBV5-4 with TRBJ2-7, with 7 bases fitting TRBD1. V lost 0 bases to trimming and J lost 0 bases; unmatched junction nucleotides: 6. The CDR3 runs 16 residues. Germline V gives CDR1 SGHNT, CDR2 YYREEE (reference sequence). In nucleotides, the CDR3 is TGTGCCAGCAGCTTGGCTGGTGACAGGGACTCCTACGAGCAGTACTTC. This translates into CASSLAGDRDSYEQYF.

This clone was found once. This chain joins TRBV5-5 and TRBJ2-6, with a weak D call TRBD1 (6 bases). Germline assignment: CDR1 SGHKS and CDR2 YYEKEE (reference sequence). The CDR3 length is 16 residues. Trimming shortened V by 2 bases and J by 1 base, and 10 bases separated the two germline ends. CDR3 sequence reads: CASSLRTASGANVLTF. The DNA for the CDR3 is TGTGCCAGCAGCTTAAGGACAGCTTCTGGGGCCAACGTCCTGACTTTC.

The CDR3, as DNA: TGCGCCAGCAGCTTGGACAGGTTGAGGAATTCACCCCTCCACTTT. This codes for CASSLDRLRNSPLHF. The chain uses TRBV5-1 and TRBJ1-6; the D gene is possibly TRBD1 (5 bases). The CDR3 sequence is 15 residues long. Germline V gives CDR1 SGHRS, CDR2 YFSETQ. Trimming removed 0 bases at V and 7 bases at J, with 11 bases between.

This chain connects TRBV30 to TRBJ1-4, with TRBD1 as a possible D gene (6 bases). Trimming shortened V by 0 bases and J by 12 bases, and 32 bases separated the two germline ends. Per the germline V gene, CDR1 is GTSNPN and CDR2 is SVGIG (reference sequence). The length of the CDR3 is 19 residues. CDR3 sequence: CAWSVLGDPRGGHSKELFF. The CDR3 coding sequence is TGTGCCTGGAGTGTACTAGGGGACCCAAGGGGGGGACATAGTAAGGAACTGTTTTTT. Together with reference TRBV30 and TRBJ1-4, the CDR3 gives the full variable domain: SQTIHQWPATLVQPVGSPLSLECTVEGTSNPNLYWYRQAAGRGLQLLFYSVGIGQISSEVPQNLSASRPQDRQFILSSKKLLLSDSGFYLCAWSVLGDPRGGHSKELFFGSGTQLSVL.

V and J are TRBV29-1 and TRBJ1-3; 7 bases align to TRBD1. The V gene's germline CDR1 is SQVTM and CDR2 ANQGSEA. The CDR3 consists of 13 residues. V shed 6 bases, J shed 0 bases, and the junction held 2 bases outside the gene matches. The CDR3 is CSVRQGSGNTIYF. The CDR3 nucleotides read TGCAGCGTCCGACAGGGCTCTGGAAACACCATATATTTT. The full variable domain, completed using reference TRBV29-1 and TRBJ1-3, is SAVISQKPSRDICQRGTSLTIQCQVDSQVTMMFWYRQQPGQSLTLIATANQGSEATYESGFVIDKFPISRPNLTFSTLTVSNMSPEDSSIYLCSVRQGSGNTIYFGEGSWLTVV.

CDR3 bases: TGTGCCAGTACCTATCGACAGGGATACACTGAAGCTTTCTTT. As protein: CASTYRQGYTEAFF. The gene calls are TRBV19 and TRBJ1-1; 7 nucleotides agree with TRBD1. Germline CDR1 is LNHDA and CDR2 is SQIVND (reference sequence). V lost 7 bases and J lost 3; bases outside the gene matches: 8. CDR3 length equals 14 residues.

The chain carries TRBV11-2 and TRBJ2-7; TRBD1 agrees at 8 bases. CDR3 length equals 15 residues. With V trimmed by 4 bases and J by 4 bases, 9 bases remained unmatched. CDR1 is SGHAT, CDR2 FQNNGV, per germline. The CDR3 loop is CASSSGQGFIYEQYF. The CDR3 DNA is TGTGCCAGCAGCTCAGGACAGGGTTTTATTTACGAGCAGTACTTC. Full variable domain (missing parts from reference TRBV11-2 and TRBJ2-7): EAGVAQSPRYKIIEKRQSVAFWCNPISGHATLYWYQQILGQGPKLLIQFQNNGVVDDSQLPKDRFSAERLKGVDSTLKIQPAKLEDSAVYLCASSSGQGFIYEQYFGPGTRLTVT.

This rearrangement joins TRBV3-1 (or the pseudogene TRBV3-2) to TRBJ2-2, with D hard to call. V lost 2 bases to trimming and J lost 5 bases, with 12 bases between them. This CDR3 has 15 residues. CDR1 is LGHDT, CDR2 YNNKEL, per germline (reference sequence). The CDR3 here is CASSQHGARTGELFF. The CDR3 nucleotides are TGTGCCAGCAGCCAACACGGAGCCCGTACCGGGGAGCTGTTTTTT.

The chain couples TRBV2 to TRBJ1-1, with D unclear. The CDR3 covers 15 residues. Trimming took off 2 bases at V and 0 bases at J, with 10 bases between the two ends. The germline gives CDR1 SNHLY, CDR2 FYNNEI. The CDR3 protein is CASSEFVQMNTEAFF. For the CDR3, the DNA is TGTGCCAGCAGTGAATTTGTACAGATGAACACTGAAGCTTTCTTT.

The J gene is TRBJ2-7, the V gene TRBV27; 11 bases match TRBD1. Germline CDR1 is MNHEY and CDR2 is SMNVEV (reference sequence). This CDR3 contains 13 residues. J gave up 4 bases and V 6 bases, and 2 bases lay outside the gene matches. CDR3 DNA sequence: TGTGCCAGCAGCCGGGACAGGGGGTACGAGCAGTACTTC. Residues: CASSRDRGYEQYF.

The chain couples TRBV15 to TRBJ2-4; D remains unclear. The CDR3 totals 14 residues. V dropped 2 bases and J dropped 0 bases, with 5 bases sitting between them. CDR1 is LNHNV and CDR2 is YYDKDF in the germline V gene (reference sequence). In DNA form, the CDR3 reads TGTGCCACCAGCAGACAGGTAGCCAAAAACATTCAGTACTTC. Its translation is CATSRQVAKNIQYF. The complete variable domain, with remaining parts taken from reference TRBV15 and TRBJ2-4, reads DAMVIQNPRYQVTQFGKPVTLSCSQTLNHNVMYWYQQKSSQAPKLLFHYYDKDFNNEADTPDNFQSRRPNTSFCFLDIRSPGLGDTAMYLCATSRQVAKNIQYFGAGTRLSVL.

The chain uses TRBV28 and TRBJ1-2; tentatively, D is TRBD1 (5 bases). Germline CDR1 is MDHEN and CDR2 is SYDVKM. V was shortened by 7 bases and J by 4 bases, with 19 bases between the two germline ends. The length of the CDR3 is 15 residues. CDR3 in amino acids: CASTPGGYEGYGYTF. CDR3 bases: TGTGCCAGCACTCCTGGGGGGTACGAGGGCTATGGCTACACCTTC.

This clone came up once. The gene calls are TRBV4-1 and TRBJ2-7; TRBD1 might be the D (6 bases). V dropped 3 bases and J dropped 3 bases, with 9 bases sitting between them. Looked up from germline, CDR1 is MGHRA and CDR2 is YSYEKL. There are 13 residues in the CDR3. CDR3 in DNA: TGCGCCAGCAGCCAGCAACAGGGCTACGAGCAGTACTTC. It codes for CASSQQQGYEQYF.

V and J are TRBV7-8 and TRBJ2-7; TRBD1 agrees at 11 bases. The germline V gene has CDR1 SGHVS and CDR2 FQNEAQ. The CDR3 is 17 amino acids. V trimming: 3 bases; J trimming: 1 base; junction bases outside the gene matches: 8. The CDR3 bases are TGTGCCAGCAGCTTGGGGACAGGGGGTTTATTGTCCTACGAGCAGTACTTC. It encodes CASSLGTGGLLSYEQYF.

The chain links TRBV3-1 (or the pseudogene TRBV3-2) to TRBJ1-3; possibly TRBD1 for D (6 bases). This CDR3 has 16 residues. Per germline, CDR1 LGHDT and CDR2 YNNKEL (reference sequence). Between the trimmed V and J ends, which lost 1 base and 3 bases, there was a span of 13 bases. The CDR3 loop reads CASSQVGQGFGNTIYF. The CDR3, as DNA: TGTGCCAGCAGCCAAGTTGGGCAGGGGTTTGGAAACACCATATATTTT.

The rearrangement uses TRBV28 and TRBJ1-2; D might be TRBD1 (6 bases). The germline V gene has CDR1 MDHEN and CDR2 SYDVKM. V lost 2 bases and J 1 base, leaving 11 bases between the germline ends. This CDR3 contains 15 residues. The CDR3 DNA reads as TGTGCCAGCAGTTTACAGGGGTGGGATAACTATGGCTACACCTTC. It is translated as CASSLQGWDNYGYTF.

The gene calls are TRBV28 and TRBJ2-1; 8 positions agree with TRBD2. V dropped 6 bases and J dropped 5; count of bases not matched to a gene: 12. The length of the CDR3 is 16 residues. Germline assignment: CDR1 MDHEN and CDR2 SYDVKM. This CDR3 reads CASSPRGGGGHNEQFF. The CDR3, as DNA: TGTGCCAGCAGCCCCCGGGGGGGCGGGGGGCACAATGAGCAGTTCTTC. Using reference TRBV28 and TRBJ2-1 for the parts outside the CDR3, the full variable domain is DVKVTQSSRYLVKRTGEKVFLECVQDMDHENMFWYRQDPGLGLRLIYFSYDVKMKEKGDIPEGYSVSREKKERFSLILESASTNQTSMYLCASSPRGGGGHNEQFFGPGTRLTVL.

The CDR3 here is CASSPKRTGDTEAFF. CDR3 sequence (DNA): TGTGCCAGCTCACCCAAGAGGACAGGGGACACTGAAGCTTTCTTT. The chain combines TRBV18 with TRBJ1-1; TRBD1 matches at 9 bases. The CDR3 runs 15 residues. Germline-derived CDR1 and CDR2 are KGHSH and LQKENI. The J segment lost 3 bases and the V segment lost 3 bases, leaving 5 bases of the junction unmatched.

The rearrangement joins TRBV6-1 to TRBJ2-1; TRBD1 aligns across 9 bases. Germline V lookup: CDR1 MNHNS, CDR2 SASEGT. This CDR3 is built from 15 residues. Losses at the gene ends were 2 bases for V and 15 bases for J; bases not matched to a gene: 14. The CDR3 DNA reads TGTGCCAGCAGTGAACCTGGACAGGGGTCATACGGGCTGTTCTTC. Amino acids: CASSEPGQGSYGLFF.

This clone was picked up a small number of times. This chain connects TRBV3-1 (or the pseudogene TRBV3-2) to TRBJ2-2, with 8 positions matching TRBD2. This CDR3 has 17 residues. V shed 0 bases, J shed 4 bases, and the junction held 7 bases outside the gene matches. Germline values: CDR1 LGHDT, CDR2 YNNKEL (reference sequence). The CDR3 nucleotides read TGTGCCAGCAGCCAAGATTCCCTAGCGGGTGTCACCGGGGAGCTGTTTTTT. This gives the protein CASSQDSLAGVTGELFF.

The CDR3 region is CSVERGYGYTF. Here the CDR3 DNA reads TGCAGCGTTGAAAGAGGATATGGCTACACCTTC. The chain combines TRBV29-1 with TRBJ1-2; D not certain. The CDR3 is 11 residues long. The V gene's germline CDR1 is SQVTM and CDR2 ANQGSEA. V dropped 2 bases and J dropped 5 bases, with 6 bases sitting between them.

This chain joins TRBV6-1 and TRBJ1-3; no clear D. Germline loops: CDR1 MNHNS, CDR2 SASEGT. V gave up 3 bases and J gave up 1 base, with 10 bases separating them. The CDR3 is made up of 15 amino acids. The CDR3 DNA reads as TGTGCCAGCAGTGAGGGCCCGGCATCTGGAAACACCATATATTTT. Translating it yields CASSEGPASGNTIYF.

The chain couples TRBV10-3 to TRBJ1-1, with 7 positions matching TRBD1. V shed 8 bases, J shed 0 bases, and the junction held 6 bases outside the gene matches. The CDR3 extends over 14 amino acids. The germline CDR1 and CDR2 sequences are ENHRY and SYGVKD. The CDR3 loop is CAIATGAVNTEAFF. The CDR3 DNA sequence: TGTGCCATCGCTACAGGGGCCGTGAACACTGAAGCTTTCTTT.

The chain has TRBV11-2 and TRBJ2-1, with TRBD1 matching over 10 bases. The CDR3 length is 15 residues. Germline V lookup: CDR1 SGHAT, CDR2 FQNNGV. Trimming took 7 bases from V and 5 from J; bases not matched to a gene: 8. The CDR3: CASIRQGAPHNEQFF. The CDR3 region has the DNA TGTGCCAGCATACGACAGGGGGCCCCCCACAATGAGCAGTTCTTC.

The J gene is TRBJ2-3, the V gene TRBV6-5, with 8 bases aligning to TRBD2. V trimming: 7 bases; J trimming: 2 bases; junction bases outside the gene matches: 5. Germline V gene data show CDR1 as MNHEY and CDR2 as SVGAGI. The CDR3 runs to 14 residues. In nucleotides, the CDR3 is TGTGCCAGCAAATCGGGGGGGTTCACAGATACGCAGTATTTT. Its protein product is CASKSGGFTDTQYF.

The chain couples TRBV20-1 to TRBJ1-4; no firm D call. V was pared by 3 bases and J by 4 bases, with 12 bases between. Per the germline V gene, CDR1 is DFQATT and CDR2 is SNEGSKA (reference sequence). The length of the CDR3 is 14 residues. CDR3 in amino acids: CSASLGSGNEKLFF. The CDR3 bases are TGCAGTGCTAGTCTTGGCAGCGGTAATGAAAAACTGTTTTTT.

This chain uses TRBV7-2 with TRBJ1-1; TRBD1 is a possible D gene (5 bases). Germline V gene lookup returns CDR1 SGHTA and CDR2 FQGNSA. The CDR3 length is 13 residues. V was trimmed by 0 bases and J by 7 bases, leaving 9 bases between them. In nucleotides, the CDR3 is TGTGCCAGCAGCTTAGCGGGGGGGATTGAAGCTTTCTTT. Amino acid sequence: CASSLAGGIEAFF.

The gene calls are TRBV7-9 and TRBJ2-3, with TRBD2 identical over 8 bases. Trimming removed 3 bases from V and 0 bases from J; junction bases left unmatched: 5. The CDR3 runs to 16 residues. CDR1 and CDR2 from the germline V gene are SEHNR and FQNEAQ (reference sequence). The CDR3: CASSFFGGVSTDTQYF. CDR3 nucleotides: TGTGCCAGCAGCTTCTTCGGGGGGGTTAGCACAGATACGCAGTATTTT.

The chain combines TRBV19 with TRBJ1-1, with D perhaps matching TRBD1 (5 bases). The CDR3 consists of 13 residues. Trimming took 6 bases from V and 6 from J, leaving 14 bases between them. Germline V gene lookup returns CDR1 LNHDA and CDR2 SQIVND (reference sequence). CDR3 DNA sequence: TGTGCCAGTAGAAATTTGCGGGGACCTGAAGCTTTCTTT. Its translation: CASRNLRGPEAFF.